Listed below are T cell receptor beta chains from one sample, sequenced in a study of cytomegalovirus exposure and HLA in healthy donors. Some clones are missing from TCRdb's copy, which holds only in-frame ones; the method was immunoSEQ multiplex PCR. The sample includes some 99,000 clones, roughly 90% seen only once; the top ten take 2% to 2.5%. The sequenced sample was PBMCs. All receptors come from a woman aged 18-35 years in good health and CMV-seronegative. Both conserved end residues are part of each CDR3. The D gene is left open where the match is weak. Size values are once, few and many counts, or a class for expanded clones, and some rows have none.

TRBD2 TRBJ2-1 TRBV4-3 once CASSPTSGQQFF TGCGCCAGCAGCCCAACTAGCGGCCAGCAGTTCTTC
NA TRBJ2-1 TRBV7-7 NA CASSRTVYNEQFF TGTGCCAGCAGCAGGACTGTCTACAATGAGCAGTTCTTC
NA TRBJ1-2 TRBV28 NA CASTGIVYGYTF TGTGCCAGCACGGGGATAGTCTATGGCTACACCTTC
TRBD2 TRBJ2-3 TRBV11-2 NA CASSLTSGRGSTDTQYF TGTGCCAGCAGCTTAACTAGCGGAAGAGGGAGCACAGATACGCAGTATTTT
TRBD1 TRBJ2-1 TRBV6-5 NA CASSYGTAYNEQFF TGTGCCAGCAGTTACGGGACAGCCTACAATGAGCAGTTCTTC
NA TRBJ2-7 TRBV18 few CASSPLADPTYEQYF TGTGCCAGCTCACCCTTAGCGGATCCTACCTACGAGCAGTACTTC
TRBD1 TRBJ2-5 TRBV7-2 NA CASSSQTGSRETQYF TGTGCCAGCAGCTCACAGACAGGGTCACGGGAGACCCAGTACTTC
NA TRBJ2-1 TRBV30 NA CAWSWPPNNEQFF TGTGCCTGGAGTTGGCCACCAAACAATGAGCAGTTCTTC
TRBD1 TRBJ1-6 TRBV5-1 NA CASSPRTGPRFEYNSPLHF TGCGCCAGCAGCCCACGGACAGGACCCCGATTTGAGTATAATTCACCCCTCCACTTT
TRBD1 TRBJ2-7 TRBV6-1 NA CASRHTGGNEQYF TGTGCCAGCAGACACACAGGGGGCAACGAGCAGTACTTC
NA TRBJ1-6 TRBV4-2 few CASSQELASSPLHF TGTGCCAGCAGCCAAGAATTGGCTAGTTCACCCCTCCACTTT
NA TRBJ1-2 TRBV30 NA CAWSLNREGYTF TGTGCCTGGAGTTTGAACAGGGAGGGCTACACCTTC
TRBD2 TRBJ2-3 TRBV4-2 NA CASSAAPGTSGTGIDTQYF TGTGCCAGCAGCGCAGCACCCGGGACTAGCGGGACGGGTATTGATACGCAGTATTTT
NA TRBJ1-1 TRBV4-3 NA CASSQERVGGKAFF TGCGCCAGCAGCCAAGAGAGGGTTGGGGGGAAAGCTTTCTTT
TRBD1 TRBJ1-2 TRBV2 NA CASTTDRGYGYTF TGTGCCAGCACGACCGACAGGGGCTATGGCTACACCTTC
TRBD1 TRBJ1-3 TRBV5-1 NA CASSLRQGGVSGNTIYF TGCGCCAGCAGCCTCCGACAGGGGGGTGTTTCTGGAAACACCATATATTTT
NA TRBJ1-4 TRBV6-5 NA CASSRKGILEKLFF TGTGCCAGCAGCCGTAAGGGGATCTTGGAAAAACTGTTTTTT